This TCR beta chain stems from a study of shared clonotypes between healthy human individuals. At the level of the study: The donors, a couple of women and a few men, were aged 18 to 49. Three plates each covered CD4 naive and memory; CD8 naive two, CD8 memory one. Study results and caveats: Naive subsets, compared against memory subsets, generally had larger estimated richness values.

CDR1 and CDR2 (germline): SSHAT, FNYEAQ (reference sequence). The length of the CDR3 is 18 residues. The J segment lost 5 bases and the V segment lost 4 bases, leaving 8 bases of the junction unmatched. For every subset, genomic DNA was evenly distributed across several immunoSEQ plates. Repertoires were generated with immunoSEQ multiplex PCR, while TCRdb's copy carries only in-frame clones and drops some. The sample lists roughly 1,600,000 clones; 98% to 99% were seen once. Remarks on this clone: Its target is not known.

The J gene is TRBJ2-2, the V gene TRBV7-7, with 15 bases that match TRBD2. The TCR comes from a man between 25 and 39 years old in good health. The sample was naive CD4+ T cells sorted from blood. The sample's subset: CD45RA+ positively selected. CDR3 protein: CASSSSGLAGGPTGELFF. CDR3 in DNA: TGTGCCAGCAGCTCATCAGGACTAGCGGGAGGGCCGACCGGGGAGCTGTTTTTT. The full variable domain, its missing parts supplied by reference TRBV7-7 and TRBJ2-2, is GAGVSQSPRYKVTKRGQDVTLRCDPISSHATLYWYQQALGQGPEFLTYFNYEAQPDKSGLPSDRFSAERPEGSISTLTIQRTEQRDSAMYRCASSSSGLAGGPTGELFFGEGSRLTVL.